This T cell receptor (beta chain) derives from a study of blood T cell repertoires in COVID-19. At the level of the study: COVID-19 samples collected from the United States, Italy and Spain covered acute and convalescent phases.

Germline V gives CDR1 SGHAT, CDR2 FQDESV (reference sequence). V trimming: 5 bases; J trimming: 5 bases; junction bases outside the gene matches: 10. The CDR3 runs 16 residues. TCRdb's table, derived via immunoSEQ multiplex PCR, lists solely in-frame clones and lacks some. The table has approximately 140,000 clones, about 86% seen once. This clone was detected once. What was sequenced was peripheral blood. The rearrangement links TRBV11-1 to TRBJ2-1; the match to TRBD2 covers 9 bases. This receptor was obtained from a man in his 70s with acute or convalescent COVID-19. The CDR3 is CASSLGRAGGHNEQFF. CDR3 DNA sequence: TGTGCCAGCAGCCTAGGGCGAGCGGGAGGCCACAATGAGCAGTTCTTC.